The 21 T cell receptor beta chains reported below all come from one sample, sequenced in a study of T cells after yellow fever vaccination. From the 5' RACE reads, TCRdb called clonotypes with MiXCR, one entry per CDR3 protein. Of 400,000 or so distinct CDR3 sequences listed, roughly a sixth are singletons. This specimen consisted of PBMCs, obtained before the yellow fever booster vaccination. The source is a man between 18 and 35 years old who received the YFV17D yellow fever vaccine.

This clonotype was picked up a small number of times. The V and J genes are TRBV10-3 and TRBJ2-5; maybe TRBD2 (5 bases). Germline lookup yields CDR1 ENHRY and CDR2 SYGVKD. This CDR3 contains 12 residues. The germline V and J ends were trimmed by 5 bases and 2 bases, with 6 bases remaining between them. CDR3 coding DNA: TGTGCCATCAGTCGGGAACAAGAGACCCAGTACTTC. Translation gives CAISREQETQYF.

The chain uses TRBV4-1 and TRBJ2-1; weak D call: TRBD2 (7 bases). The length of the CDR3 is 17 residues. Germline CDR1 and CDR2: MGHRA and YSYEKL. V lost 1 base and J 6 bases, leaving 19 bases between the germline ends. Here the CDR3 reads CASSQGRGGQKGNEQFF. The CDR3 nucleotides read TGCGCCAGCAGCCAAGGGAGGGGGGGTCAGAAGGGCAATGAGCAGTTCTTC.

The rearrangement links TRBV4-2 to TRBJ2-3; D not certain. This CDR3 has 13 amino acids. The V end was cut by 0 bases, the J end by 10 bases, with 11 bases between. The germline V gene has CDR1 LGHNA and CDR2 YNFKEQ. DNA of the CDR3: TGTGCCAGCAGCCAAGAGGACCAGATAGCGCAGTATTTT. It encodes CASSQEDQIAQYF.

This clonotype appeared a single time. The chain employs TRBV5-1 and TRBJ1-1; tentatively, D is TRBD1 (6 bases). V dropped 4 bases and J dropped 5 bases, with 27 bases sitting between them. In germline, CDR1 is SGHRS, CDR2 YFSETQ. CDR3 length: 18 amino acids. For the CDR3, the DNA is TGCGCCAGCAGCCTAACGGGGACTCCAAACTACCAGGGGACTGAAGCTTTCTTT. Encoded protein: CASSLTGTPNYQGTEAFF.

The chain has TRBV29-1 and TRBJ1-1; D is unclear. With 4 bases removed from V and 3 bases from J, the gap between germline ends came to 12 bases. The CDR3 length is 13 residues. CDR1 and CDR2 from the germline V gene are SQVTM and ANQGSEA. CDR3: CSVVAPLHTEAFF. CDR3 in DNA: TGCAGCGTTGTTGCGCCGTTGCACACTGAAGCTTTCTTT. Full variable domain (outside the CDR3, taken from reference TRBV29-1 and TRBJ1-1): SAVISQKPSRDICQRGTSLTIQCQVDSQVTMMFWYRQQPGQSLTLIATANQGSEATYESGFVIDKFPISRPNLTFSTLTVSNMSPEDSSIYLCSVVAPLHTEAFFGQGTRLTVV.

V usage is TRBV28 and J usage is TRBJ1-5; D possibly corresponds to TRBD1 (6 bases). The CDR3 sequence is 13 residues long. The V end lost 8 bases, the J end lost 7 bases, and 15 bases lay between the germline ends. From germline, CDR1 is MDHEN and CDR2 SYDVKM. CDR3 in DNA: TGTGCCAGCCAGGCGGGGGGCCGGCAGCCCCAGCATTTT. Residues: CASQAGGRQPQHF.

The chain carries TRBV28 and TRBJ1-5, with a tentative D call TRBD1 (5 bases). The length of the CDR3 is 15 residues. V lost 10 bases, J lost 5 bases, and 21 bases lay in between. Germline V lookup: CDR1 MDHEN, CDR2 SYDVKM. The CDR3 region has the DNA TGTGCCACCTTTCGACAGCGGGAACCATATCAGCCCCAGCATTTT. Translated: CATFRQREPYQPQHF.

The rearrangement uses TRBV28 and TRBJ1-6; D is uncertain. The CDR3 loop spans 14 amino acids. The germline V gene encodes CDR1 MDHEN and CDR2 SYDVKM. Trimming cost V 6 bases and J 2 bases, with 8 bases left between them. The CDR3: CASRGSTYNSPLHF. Written as DNA, the CDR3 is TGTGCCAGCAGGGGTTCCACCTATAATTCACCCCTCCACTTT. Using reference TRBV28 and TRBJ1-6 for the parts outside the CDR3, the full variable domain is DVKVTQSSRYLVKRTGEKVFLECVQDMDHENMFWYRQDPGLGLRLIYFSYDVKMKEKGDIPEGYSVSREKKERFSLILESASTNQTSMYLCASRGSTYNSPLHFGNGTRLTVT.

This clonotype has just a few counts. The chain is built from TRBV7-2 and TRBJ2-3; a possible D gene is TRBD2 (6 bases). The CDR3 sequence is 13 residues long. V was cut by 4 bases and J by 6 bases, with 11 bases left in between. Germline CDR1 SGHTA, CDR2 FQGNSA. The CDR3 DNA is TGTGCCAGCAGCTCGACTAGTGCCGATACGCAGTATTTT. Its translation is CASSSTSADTQYF.

This clonotype turned up a few times. DNA for the CDR3: TGTGCCAGCAGCCAGGGTTTAGGGACTAAGGAGCATGAGCAGTTCTTC. Amino acid sequence: CASSQGLGTKEHEQFF. The V and J genes are TRBV4-2 and TRBJ2-1; 7 positions match TRBD2. Unmatched junction bases numbered 13, after V lost 3 bases and J lost 8 bases. CDR1 LGHNA and CDR2 YNFKEQ come from the germline V gene. The CDR3 is 16 amino acids.

This rearrangement joins TRBV20-1 to TRBJ1-6; possible D gene TRBD1, 6 bases. Germline V CDR1 and CDR2: DFQATT, SNEGSKA (reference sequence). The CDR3 has 15 amino acids. Trimming cost V 6 bases and J 2 bases, with 14 bases left between them. This CDR3 is CSARGRGAYNSPLHF. In nucleotides, the CDR3 is TGCAGTGCAAGGGGGAGGGGCGCCTATAATTCACCCCTCCACTTT.

The chain couples TRBV7-2 to TRBJ2-5; D is uncertain. Germline-derived CDR1 and CDR2 are SGHTA and FQGNSA. The ends were cut back, 3 bases at V and 5 bases at J, with 10 bases in the middle. The length of the CDR3 is 13 residues. CDR3 protein: CASSFRGSETQYF. The CDR3 coding sequence is TGTGCCAGCAGCTTTCGCGGCTCCGAGACCCAGTACTTC.

This clonotype has more than one count but fewer than ten. This rearrangement joins TRBV20-1 to TRBJ2-1; the match to TRBD2 covers 9 bases. The CDR3 has 13 amino acids. Trimming removed 7 bases from V and 5 bases from J; junction bases left unmatched: 6. Germline CDR1 is DFQATT and CDR2 is SNEGSKA (reference sequence). The CDR3 DNA reads TGCAGTGTCGGGACTAGCTCTAACAATGAGCAGTTCTTC. Its translation: CSVGTSSNNEQFF.

This clonotype was recorded a few times. CDR3 bases: TGCAGTGCTAGGGGAGAGGGGAATCAGCCCCAGCATTTT. Its protein is CSARGEGNQPQHF. The chain has TRBV20-1 and TRBJ1-5; D possibly corresponds to TRBD1 (5 bases). The CDR3 has 13 amino acids. The germline gives CDR1 DFQATT, CDR2 SNEGSKA (reference sequence). The V end was cut by 3 bases, the J end by 4 bases, with 10 bases between.

This chain joins TRBV4-3 and TRBJ2-3, with D unresolved. The V end lost 0 bases, the J end lost 1 base, and 8 bases lay between the germline ends. The CDR3 extends over 15 amino acids. From germline, CDR1 is LGHNA and CDR2 YSLEER. The chain's CDR3 is CASSQDRGRTDTQYF. The CDR3 nucleotides are TGCGCCAGCAGCCAAGACCGTGGGCGCACAGATACGCAGTATTTT.

This clonotype has just a few counts. The gene calls are TRBV20-1 and TRBJ1-1; 8 positions match TRBD1. In germline, CDR1 is DFQATT, CDR2 SNEGSKA (reference sequence). V was clipped by 3 bases and J by 5 bases; unmatched bases: 11. This CDR3 region has 15 residues. The CDR3 is CSARGQAGGRTEAFF. The CDR3 nucleotides are TGCAGTGCTAGGGGACAGGCGGGGGGTCGGACTGAAGCTTTCTTT.

This clonotype was recorded at least ten times. This chain joins TRBV7-9 and TRBJ1-6, with D perhaps matching TRBD1 (6 bases). The ends were cut back, 2 bases at V and 13 bases at J, with 12 bases in the middle. This CDR3 is 13 amino acids long. Germline loops: CDR1 SEHNR, CDR2 FQNEAQ (reference sequence). The CDR3 reads CASSLREDSPLHF. As DNA, the CDR3 is TGTGCCAGCAGCTTACGAGAGGACAGTCCCCTCCACTTT.

The chain is built from TRBV28 and TRBJ2-3, with 13 bases fitting TRBD2. Trimming took 2 bases from V and 7 from J; bases not matched to a gene: 12. CDR3 length equals 18 residues. The germline V gene encodes CDR1 MDHEN and CDR2 SYDVKM. DNA for the CDR3: TGTGCCAGCAGTTTACCCCTTAGACTAGCGGGGGGACCTTATACGCAGTATTTT. This translates into CASSLPLRLAGGPYTQYF. Complete variable domain (other parts from reference TRBV28 and TRBJ2-3): DVKVTQSSRYLVKRTGEKVFLECVQDMDHENMFWYRQDPGLGLRLIYFSYDVKMKEKGDIPEGYSVSREKKERFSLILESASTNQTSMYLCASSLPLRLAGGPYTQYFGPGTRLTVL.

This clonotype occurred many times. V usage is TRBV6-5 and J usage is TRBJ2-1; TRBD2 aligns across 9 bases. The CDR3 runs to 14 residues. The trim removed 2 bases at V and 9 bases at J, leaving 5 bases unmatched. CDR1 and CDR2 (germline): MNHEY, SVGAGI. The CDR3 sequence: CASSYVGTSTEQFF. In DNA, the CDR3 is TGTGCCAGCAGTTACGTAGGGACTAGCACTGAGCAGTTCTTC.

This clonotype was seen a few times. J is TRBJ2-7 and V is TRBV7-6, with D perhaps TRBD1 (6 bases). The germline CDR1 and CDR2 sequences are SGHVS and FNYEAQ. Trimming took off 5 bases at V and 7 bases at J, with 21 bases between the two ends. The CDR3 is 15 residues long. This CDR3 is CASSLRGQGTGEQYF. CDR3 DNA: TGTGCCAGCAGCCTAAGAGGGCAGGGGACGGGAGAGCAGTACTTC.

This clonotype has more than one count but fewer than ten. V and J are TRBV9 and TRBJ2-2; D gene uncertain. CDR3 length equals 13 residues. V shed 1 base and J shed 2 bases, with 3 bases lying between them. The V gene's germline CDR1 is SGDLS and CDR2 YYNGEE. CDR3 bases: TGTGCCAGCAGCGTACACAACACCGGGGAGCTGTTTTTT. Amino acid sequence: CASSVHNTGELFF. The whole variable domain, filled in from reference TRBV9 and TRBJ2-2, reads DSGVTQTPKHLITATGQRVTLRCSPRSGDLSVYWYQQSLDQGLQFLIQYYNGEERAKGNILERFSAQQFPDLHSELNLSSLELGDSALYFCASSVHNTGELFFGEGSRLTVL.